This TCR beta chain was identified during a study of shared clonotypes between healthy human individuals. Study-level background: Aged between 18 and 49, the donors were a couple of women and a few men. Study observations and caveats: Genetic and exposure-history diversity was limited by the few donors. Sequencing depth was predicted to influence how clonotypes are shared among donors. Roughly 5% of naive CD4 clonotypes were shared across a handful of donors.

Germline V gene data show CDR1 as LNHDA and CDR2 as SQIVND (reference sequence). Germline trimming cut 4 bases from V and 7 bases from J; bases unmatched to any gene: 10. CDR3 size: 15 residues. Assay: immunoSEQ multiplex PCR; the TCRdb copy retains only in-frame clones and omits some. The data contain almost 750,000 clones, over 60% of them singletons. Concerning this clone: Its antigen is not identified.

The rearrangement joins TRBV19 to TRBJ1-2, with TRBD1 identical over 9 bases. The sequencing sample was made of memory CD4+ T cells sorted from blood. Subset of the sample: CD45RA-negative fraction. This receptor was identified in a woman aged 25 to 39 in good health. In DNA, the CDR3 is TGTGCCAGTAGTACTTCCCGGACAGGGGCGCGTGGCTACACCTTC. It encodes CASSTSRTGARGYTF.